This entry is about one T cell receptor (beta chain). Authors' methods: Amplifying reference gene primers gave estimates of nucleated cell counts. Assay: immunoSEQ multiplex PCR; the TCRdb copy retains only in-frame clones and omits some. V and J calls and clone size follow that table, whereas D and trimming were derived from the DNA. The data contain about 200,000 clones, about 88% of them singletons. The data derive from a study of blood T cell repertoires in COVID-19. Germline assignment: CDR1 SQVTM and CDR2 ANQGSEA. This CDR3 is built from 12 residues. V gave up 7 bases and J gave up 4 bases, with 13 bases separating them.

Sequencing used peripheral blood. This TCR derives from a young man with active or convalescent COVID-19. V and J are TRBV29-1 and TRBJ1-2, with D hard to call. The chain's CDR3 is CSARRGAYGYTF. CDR3 nucleotide sequence: TGCAGCGCCCGCCGGGGAGCCTATGGCTACACCTTC.